The clone carrying this T cell receptor (beta chain) was seen more than once but under ten times. Its antigen is unknown. The sample belongs to a study of T-cell reconstitution after alpha-beta-depleted transplantation in children. Study conclusions and caveats: Where some patients showed high TCRbeta diversity at day 60, it came from recipient T cells and thymic progenitors that had survived. Several hundred expanded graft clones reportedly were the source of alpha-beta T cells about two months after transplant.

V lost 5 bases to trimming and J lost 4 bases, with 17 bases between them. The V gene's germline CDR1 is DFQATT and CDR2 SNEGSKA (reference sequence). CDR3 length: 14 residues. Construction of the TCRbeta library involved unique molecular identifiers. TCRdb analysed the PCR reads with MiXCR anew, one entry per CDR3 protein. This table holds about 470,000 distinct CDR3 sequences, 43% found once. The TCR comes from a girl between 2 and 10 years old with aplastic anemia, due to receive a stem cell transplant. The chain recombines TRBV20-1 with TRBJ1-2, with a weak D call TRBD1 (6 bases). The sequenced sample was PBMCs, obtained before TCRalphabeta/CD19-depleted stem cell transplant. The CDR3 DNA sequence: TGCAGTGCTGACCGGACAGTATCGGTCTATGGCTACACCTTC. Amino acid sequence: CSADRTVSVYGYTF.